This TCR beta chain was recorded in a study of T-cell memory formation after mild COVID-19. Overall study context: TCR clusters largely stayed donor specific.

The CDR3 is 15 amino acids. The V end lost 7 bases, the J end lost 2 bases, and 15 bases lay between the germline ends. Germline CDR1 is SNHLY and CDR2 is FYNNEI. Study results and caveats: Nothing confirmed that second-wave clones peaking on day 37 were specific for SARS-CoV-2.

In the case of this clonotype: What it binds is unknown.

Constant-segment primers served in 5'RACE that generated TCR alpha and TCR beta cDNA libraries bearing sample barcodes and UMIs. Each CDR3 protein gets one entry after TCRdb re-called the 5' RACE reads with MiXCR. Here the sample spans roughly 200,000 distinct CDR3 sequences, more than 8% being singletons. The rearrangement links TRBV2 to TRBJ1-3; D gene uncertain. Sequenced input: PBMCs or a T cell subset sorted from them (not recorded which). This TCR was recovered from a man aged 18 to 29 who had mild COVID-19 (a few samples of this study predate the infection). Cell type and time point are not known. This CDR3 is CASTWIGGAGNTIYF. The CDR3 nucleotides are TGTGCCAGCACCTGGATCGGAGGAGCTGGAAACACCATATATTTT.